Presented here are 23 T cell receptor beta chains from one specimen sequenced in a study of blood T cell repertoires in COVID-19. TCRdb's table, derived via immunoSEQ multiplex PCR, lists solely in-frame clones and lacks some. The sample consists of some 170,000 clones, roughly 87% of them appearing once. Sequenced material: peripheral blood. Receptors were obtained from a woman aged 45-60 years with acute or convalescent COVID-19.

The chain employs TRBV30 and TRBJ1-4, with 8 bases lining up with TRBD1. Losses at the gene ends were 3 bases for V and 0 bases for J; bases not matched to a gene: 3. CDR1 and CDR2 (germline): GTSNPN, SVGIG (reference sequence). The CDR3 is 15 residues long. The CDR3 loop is CAWSGGQATNEKLFF. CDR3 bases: TGTGCCTGGAGCGGGGGACAGGCAACTAATGAAAAACTGTTTTTT. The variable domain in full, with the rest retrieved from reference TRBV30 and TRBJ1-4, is SQTIHQWPATLVQPVGSPLSLECTVEGTSNPNLYWYRQAAGRGLQLLFYSVGIGQISSEVPQNLSASRPQDRQFILSSKKLLLSDSGFYLCAWSGGQATNEKLFFGSGTQLSVL.

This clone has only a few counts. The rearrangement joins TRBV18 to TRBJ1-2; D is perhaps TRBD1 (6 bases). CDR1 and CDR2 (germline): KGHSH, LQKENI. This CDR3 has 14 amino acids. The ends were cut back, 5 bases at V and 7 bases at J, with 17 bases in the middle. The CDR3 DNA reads TGTGCCAGCTCAACGTTTACGCTACAGGGTGGCTACACCTTC. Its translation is CASSTFTLQGGYTF. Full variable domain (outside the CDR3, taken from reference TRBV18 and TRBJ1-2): NAGVMQNPRHLVRRRGQEARLRCSPMKGHSHVYWYRQLPEEGLKFMVYLQKENIIDESGMPKERFSAEFPKEGPSILRIQQVVRGDSAAYFCASSTFTLQGGYTFGSGTRLTVV.

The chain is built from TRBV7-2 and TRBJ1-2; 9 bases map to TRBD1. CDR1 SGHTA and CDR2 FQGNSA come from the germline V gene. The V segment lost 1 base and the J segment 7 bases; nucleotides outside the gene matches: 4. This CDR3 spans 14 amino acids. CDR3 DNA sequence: TGTGCCAGCAGCTTAGGACAGGGGGTTTTTGGCTACACCTTC. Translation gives CASSLGQGVFGYTF.

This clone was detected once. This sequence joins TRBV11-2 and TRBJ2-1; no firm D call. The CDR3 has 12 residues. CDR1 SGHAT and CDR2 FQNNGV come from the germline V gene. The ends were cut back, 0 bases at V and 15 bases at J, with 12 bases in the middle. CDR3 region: CASSLDGDRGFF. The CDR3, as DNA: TGTGCCAGCAGCTTAGATGGTGATCGCGGGTTCTTC.

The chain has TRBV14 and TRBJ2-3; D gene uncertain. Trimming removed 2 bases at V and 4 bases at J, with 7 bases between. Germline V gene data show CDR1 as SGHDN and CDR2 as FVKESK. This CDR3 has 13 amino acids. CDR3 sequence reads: CASSQLGADTQYF. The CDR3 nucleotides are TGTGCCAGCAGCCAACTAGGCGCAGATACGCAGTATTTT.

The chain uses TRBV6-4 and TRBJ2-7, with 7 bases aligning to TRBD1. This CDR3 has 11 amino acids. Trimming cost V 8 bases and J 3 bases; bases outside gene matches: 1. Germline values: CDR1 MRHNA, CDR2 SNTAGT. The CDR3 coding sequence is TGTGCCAGCCGGGACAGCTACGAGCAGTACTTC. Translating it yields CASRDSYEQYF.

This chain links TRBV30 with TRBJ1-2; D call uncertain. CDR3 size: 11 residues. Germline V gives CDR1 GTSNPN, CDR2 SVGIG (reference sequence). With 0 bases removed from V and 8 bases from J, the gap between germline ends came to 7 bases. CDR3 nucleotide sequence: TGTGCCTGGAGTGTGGGAGGGGGCTACACCTTC. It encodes CAWSVGGGYTF.

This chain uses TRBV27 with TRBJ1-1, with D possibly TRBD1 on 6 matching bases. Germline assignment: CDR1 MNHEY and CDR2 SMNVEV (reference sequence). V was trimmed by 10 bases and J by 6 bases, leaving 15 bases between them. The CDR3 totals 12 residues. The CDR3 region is CATQTGNAEAFF. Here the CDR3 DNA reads TGTGCCACCCAGACAGGTAATGCTGAAGCTTTCTTT.

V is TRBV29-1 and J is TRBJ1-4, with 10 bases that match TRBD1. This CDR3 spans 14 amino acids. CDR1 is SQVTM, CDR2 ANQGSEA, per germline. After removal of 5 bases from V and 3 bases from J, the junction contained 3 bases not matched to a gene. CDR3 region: CSVLGQGANEKLFF. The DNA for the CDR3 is TGCAGCGTTTTAGGACAGGGGGCTAATGAAAAACTGTTTTTT.

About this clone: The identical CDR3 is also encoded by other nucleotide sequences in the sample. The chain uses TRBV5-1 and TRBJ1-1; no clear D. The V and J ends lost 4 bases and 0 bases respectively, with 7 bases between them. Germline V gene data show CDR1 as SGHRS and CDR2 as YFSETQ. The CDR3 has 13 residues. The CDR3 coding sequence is TGCGCCAGCAGCACGGGATTGAACACTGAAGCTTTCTTT. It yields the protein CASSTGLNTEAFF.

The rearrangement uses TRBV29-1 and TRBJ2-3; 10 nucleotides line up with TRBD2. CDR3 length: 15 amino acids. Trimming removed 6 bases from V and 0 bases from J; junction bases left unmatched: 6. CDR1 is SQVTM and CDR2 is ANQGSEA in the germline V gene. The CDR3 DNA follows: TGCAGCGTGCAACTAGCGGGGACTAGCACAGATACGCAGTATTTT. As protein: CSVQLAGTSTDTQYF.

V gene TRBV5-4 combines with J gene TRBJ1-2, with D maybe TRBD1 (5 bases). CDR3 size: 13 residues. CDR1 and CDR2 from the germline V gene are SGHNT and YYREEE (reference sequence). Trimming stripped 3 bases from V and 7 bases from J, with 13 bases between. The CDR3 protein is CASSSQELSGYTF. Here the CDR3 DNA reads TGTGCCAGCAGCTCACAGGAGCTGAGTGGCTACACCTTC.

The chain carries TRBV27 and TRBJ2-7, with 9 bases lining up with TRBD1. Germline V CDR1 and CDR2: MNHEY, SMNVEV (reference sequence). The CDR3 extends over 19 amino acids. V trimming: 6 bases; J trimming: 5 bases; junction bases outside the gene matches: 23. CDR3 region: CASSRTDRGAVLVADEQYF. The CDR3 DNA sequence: TGTGCCAGCAGCCGAACGGACAGGGGCGCTGTCCTTGTTGCCGACGAGCAGTACTTC.

In DNA form, the CDR3 reads TGTGCCAGCAGTGTTCAGTTGAACACTGAAGCTTTCTTT. It codes for CASSVQLNTEAFF. This rearrangement joins TRBV25-1 to TRBJ1-1; D is ambiguous. Looked up from germline, CDR1 is MGHDK and CDR2 is SYGVNS. The V end lost 4 bases, the J end lost 0 bases, and 6 bases lay between the germline ends. The CDR3 is 13 residues long.

The CDR3 DNA follows: TGTGCCAGCAGTTTAAACTACCCTTCGAGTACGCTTTTTGGAGAGACCCAGTACTTC. Protein: CASSLNYPSSTLFGETQYF. The rearrangement joins TRBV27 to TRBJ2-5; the D is unclear. This CDR3 contains 19 residues. CDR1 is MNHEY, CDR2 SMNVEV, per germline (reference sequence). The germline V and J ends were trimmed by 2 bases and 4 bases, with 26 bases remaining between them.

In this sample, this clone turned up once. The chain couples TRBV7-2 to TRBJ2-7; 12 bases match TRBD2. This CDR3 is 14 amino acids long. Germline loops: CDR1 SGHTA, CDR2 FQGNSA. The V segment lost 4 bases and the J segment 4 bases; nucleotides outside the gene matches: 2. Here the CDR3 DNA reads TGTGCCAGCAGCTCTAGCGGGGGGGCGTACGAGCAGTACTTC. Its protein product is CASSSSGGAYEQYF.

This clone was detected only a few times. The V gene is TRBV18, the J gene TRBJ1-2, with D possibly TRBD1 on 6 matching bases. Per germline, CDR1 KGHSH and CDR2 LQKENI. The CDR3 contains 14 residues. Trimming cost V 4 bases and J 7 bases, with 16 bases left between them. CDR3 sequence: CASSLMDSAAGYTF. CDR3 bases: TGTGCCAGCTCACTAATGGACAGCGCGGCTGGCTACACCTTC. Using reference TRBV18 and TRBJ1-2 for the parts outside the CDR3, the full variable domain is NAGVMQNPRHLVRRRGQEARLRCSPMKGHSHVYWYRQLPEEGLKFMVYLQKENIIDESGMPKERFSAEFPKEGPSILRIQQVVRGDSAAYFCASSLMDSAAGYTFGSGTRLTVV.

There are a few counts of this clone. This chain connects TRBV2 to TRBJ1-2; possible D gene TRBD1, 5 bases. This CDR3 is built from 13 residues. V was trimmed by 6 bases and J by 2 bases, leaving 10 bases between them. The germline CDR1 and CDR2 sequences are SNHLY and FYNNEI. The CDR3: CASSQDKNYGYTF. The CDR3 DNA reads TGTGCCAGCAGCCAGGACAAAAACTATGGCTACACCTTC. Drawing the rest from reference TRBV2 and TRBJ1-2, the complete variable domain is EPEVTQTPSHQVTQMGQEVILRCVPISNHLYFYWYRQILGQKVEFLVSFYNNEISEKSEIFDDQFSVERPDGSNFTLKIRSTKLEDSAMYFCASSQDKNYGYTFGSGTRLTVV.

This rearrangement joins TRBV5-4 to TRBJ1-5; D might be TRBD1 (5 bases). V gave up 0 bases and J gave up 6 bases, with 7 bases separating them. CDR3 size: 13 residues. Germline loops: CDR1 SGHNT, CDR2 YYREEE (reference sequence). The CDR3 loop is CASSLGQGQPQHF. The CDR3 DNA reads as TGTGCCAGCAGCTTGGGGCAGGGTCAGCCCCAGCATTTT.

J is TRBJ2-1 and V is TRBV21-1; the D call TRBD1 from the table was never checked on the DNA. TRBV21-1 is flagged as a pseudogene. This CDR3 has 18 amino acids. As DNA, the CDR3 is TGTGCCAGCAGCAAAGGTTTGGGACAGGGATTCTCCTACAATGAGCAGTTCTTC. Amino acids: CASSKGLGQGFSYNEQFF.

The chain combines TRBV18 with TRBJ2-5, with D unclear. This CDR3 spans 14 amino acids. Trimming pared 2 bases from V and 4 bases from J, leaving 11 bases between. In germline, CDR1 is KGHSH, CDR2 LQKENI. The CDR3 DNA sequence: TGTGCCAGCTCACCAAACGCCCTCGGAGAGACCCAGTACTTC. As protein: CASSPNALGETQYF.

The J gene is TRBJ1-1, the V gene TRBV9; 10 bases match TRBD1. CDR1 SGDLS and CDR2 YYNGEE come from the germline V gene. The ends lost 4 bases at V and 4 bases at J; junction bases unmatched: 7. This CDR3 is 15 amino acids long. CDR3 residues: CASSSSDRGGTEAFF. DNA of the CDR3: TGTGCCAGCAGCTCCTCGGACAGGGGGGGCACTGAAGCTTTCTTT.

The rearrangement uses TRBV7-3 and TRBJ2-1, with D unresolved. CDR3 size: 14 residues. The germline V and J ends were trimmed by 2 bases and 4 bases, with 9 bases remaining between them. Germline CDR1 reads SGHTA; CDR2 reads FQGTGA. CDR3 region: CASSLLASYNEQFF. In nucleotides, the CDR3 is TGTGCCAGCAGCTTACTCGCCAGTTACAATGAGCAGTTCTTC. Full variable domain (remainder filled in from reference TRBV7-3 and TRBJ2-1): GAGVSQTPSNKVTEKGKYVELRCDPISGHTALYWYRQSLGQGPEFLIYFQGTGAADDSGLPNDRFFAVRPEGSVSTLKIQRTERGDSAVYLCASSLLASYNEQFFGPGTRLTVL.